This T cell receptor (beta chain) was sequenced during a study of siplizumab effects on memory and regulatory T cells. Comment on this clone: What it recognizes is unknown.

The study's findings and limits: Confirmatory evidence of suppressive function in proliferating siplizumab-culture Tregs was not obtained. Memory cells that were CD4+ and unstimulated gave rise to alloreactive sequences, which siplizumab significantly reduced. Where siplizumab was present, mappable alloreactive CD4+ clones averaged approximately 73% Treg-derived, compared with less than 35% in controls.

The ends were cut back, 6 bases at V and 0 bases at J, with 15 bases in the middle. The CDR3 has 17 residues. In germline, CDR1 is MDHEN, CDR2 SYDVKM. Assayed TCR templates numbered some 9.3 x 10^4 for each sample. Profiling relied on immunoSEQ multiplex PCR, and the TCRdb table lists in-frame clones only, not all of them. The sample lists more than 85,000 clones, around nine tenths occurring once. The receptor's source is a human donor in good health. Sequenced: CD4+ T cells sorted from blood. The chain carries TRBV28 and TRBJ2-6; D possibly matches TRBD1 or TRBD2 (5 bases each). The CDR3: CASRPGRTFSGANVLTF. As DNA, the CDR3 is TGTGCCAGCAGGCCGGGACGGACCTTCTCTGGGGCCAACGTCCTGACTTTC.